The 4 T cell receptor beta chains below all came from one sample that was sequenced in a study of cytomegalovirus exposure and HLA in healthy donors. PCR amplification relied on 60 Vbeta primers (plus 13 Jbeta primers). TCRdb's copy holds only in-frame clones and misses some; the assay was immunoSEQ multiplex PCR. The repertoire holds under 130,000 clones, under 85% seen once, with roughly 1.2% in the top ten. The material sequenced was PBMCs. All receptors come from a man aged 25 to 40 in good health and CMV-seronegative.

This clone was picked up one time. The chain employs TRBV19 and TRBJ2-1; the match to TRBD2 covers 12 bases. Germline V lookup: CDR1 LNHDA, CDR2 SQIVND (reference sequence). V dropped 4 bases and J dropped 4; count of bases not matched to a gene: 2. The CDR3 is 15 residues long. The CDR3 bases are TGTGCCAGTAGTAGTACTAGCGGGGGGTACAATGAGCAGTTCTTC. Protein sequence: CASSSTSGGYNEQFF. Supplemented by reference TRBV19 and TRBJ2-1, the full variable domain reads DGGITQSPKYLFRKEGQNVTLSCEQNLNHDAMYWYRQDPGQGLRLIYYSQIVNDFQKGDIAEGYSVSREKKESFPLTVTSAQKNPTAFYLCASSSTSGGYNEQFFGPGTRLTVL.

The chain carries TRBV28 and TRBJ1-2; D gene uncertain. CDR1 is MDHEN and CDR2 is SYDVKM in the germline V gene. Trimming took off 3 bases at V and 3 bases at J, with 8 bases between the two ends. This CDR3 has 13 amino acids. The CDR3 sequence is CASSLEGDYGYTF. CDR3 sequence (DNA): TGTGCCAGCAGTTTGGAGGGAGACTATGGCTACACCTTC.

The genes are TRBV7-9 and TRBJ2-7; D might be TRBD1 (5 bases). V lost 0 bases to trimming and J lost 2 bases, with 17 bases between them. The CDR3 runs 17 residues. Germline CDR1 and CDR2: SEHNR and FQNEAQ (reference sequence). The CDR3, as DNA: TGTGCCAGCAGCTTAGCGACAGCCGTACACGTACCCTACGAGCAGTACTTC. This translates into CASSLATAVHVPYEQYF.

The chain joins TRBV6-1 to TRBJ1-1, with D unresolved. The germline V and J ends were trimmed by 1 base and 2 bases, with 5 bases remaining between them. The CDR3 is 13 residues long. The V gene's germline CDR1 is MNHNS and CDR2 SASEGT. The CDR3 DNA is TGTGCCAGCAGTGAAGACAGCAACACTGAAGCTTTCTTT. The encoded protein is CASSEDSNTEAFF.